A single sample is the source of the 29 T cell receptor beta chains below, sequenced in a study of cytomegalovirus exposure and HLA in healthy donors (dated by TCRdb to about 2017). Receptors were amplified or captured by the immunoSEQ multiplex PCR assay. For the multiplex PCR, a mixture combining 60 forward primers for TCR Vbeta segments and 13 reverse primers for TCR Jbeta segments was used. TCRdb mirrors the immuneACCESS table, restricted to in-frame sequences. Some clones are absent from its copies; in checked studies, under half trace to an unresolved V gene, and the reason for the others is unknown. The sample records more than 150,000 clones, approximately 78% of which are singletons. Clones ranked in the top ten supply about 0.84% of the sample. The sequenced sample consisted of PBMCs. All receptors derive from a woman aged 18 to 35 in good health and CMV-seronegative.

The V call is TRBV27, the J call TRBJ2-2; TRBD2 is a possible D gene (5 bases). The V end lost 7 bases, the J end lost 7 bases, and 10 bases lay between the germline ends. This CDR3 is built from 12 residues. CDR1 and CDR2 from the germline V gene are MNHEY and SMNVEV (reference sequence). The CDR3 DNA reads as TGTGCCAGCAAGGAGGTAATCGGGGAGCTGTTTTTT. This translates into CASKEVIGELFF.

The genes are TRBV30 and TRBJ2-1, with 10 bases matching TRBD2. CDR3 length equals 17 residues. Germline values: CDR1 GTSNPN, CDR2 SVGIG (reference sequence). V lost 4 bases and J lost 4; bases outside the gene matches: 13. As DNA, the CDR3 is TGTGCCTGGACACTTGACAGGACTAGCGGAGTTTACAATGAGCAGTTCTTC. Encoded protein: CAWTLDRTSGVYNEQFF.

The chain is built from TRBV7-9 and TRBJ2-7; D possibly corresponds to TRBD2 (5 bases). Trimming took off 1 base at V and 2 bases at J, with 18 bases between the two ends. The CDR3 consists of 17 residues. Germline assignment: CDR1 SEHNR and CDR2 FQNEAQ (reference sequence). Here the CDR3 reads CASSLGVGGRGPYEQYF. For the CDR3, the DNA is TGTGCCAGCAGCTTAGGGGTCGGAGGCAGAGGCCCCTACGAGCAGTACTTC.

This chain joins TRBV27 and TRBJ2-1, with TRBD2 matching 11 bases. The CDR3 sequence is 17 residues long. Germline-derived CDR1 and CDR2 are MNHEY and SMNVEV (reference sequence). The ends lost 2 bases at V and 9 bases at J; junction bases unmatched: 12. The CDR3 DNA sequence: TGTGCCAGCAGTTTAGAGGTGTCACTAGCGGGAGTCCGTGAGCAGTTCTTC. Translated, it gives CASSLEVSLAGVREQFF.

The chain recombines TRBV4-1 with TRBJ2-3, with 14 bases that match TRBD2. J lost 2 bases, V lost 3 bases, and 4 bases had no gene match. The CDR3 has 17 residues. Germline CDR1 and CDR2: MGHRA and YSYEKL. This chain's CDR3 is CASSHETSGGDTDTQYF. In DNA, the CDR3 is TGCGCCAGCAGCCACGAGACTAGCGGGGGGGACACAGATACGCAGTATTTT.

This chain links TRBV6-5 with TRBJ2-1, with 9 nucleotides matching TRBD1. The V gene's germline CDR1 is MNHEY and CDR2 SVGAGI. This CDR3 region has 15 residues. V dropped 2 bases and J dropped 5; count of bases not matched to a gene: 4. In DNA form, the CDR3 reads TGTGCCAGCAGTTACCAGGGACAGGGAAACAATGAGCAGTTCTTC. It is translated as CASSYQGQGNNEQFF.

In its sample, this clone was seen a few times. This sequence joins TRBV4-2 and TRBJ2-7; 8 nucleotides align to TRBD1. Per germline, CDR1 LGHNA and CDR2 YNFKEQ. The CDR3 is 13 residues long. J was trimmed by 9 bases and V by 3 bases; bases with no gene match: 7. In DNA, the CDR3 is TGTGCCAGCAGCCATGGTCAGGGGGCCCCGCAGTACTTC. Translated: CASSHGQGAPQYF.

This chain links TRBV7-8 with TRBJ2-7; TRBD1 agrees at 7 bases. CDR3 size: 15 residues. Germline CDR1 reads SGHVS; CDR2 reads FQNEAQ. V was pared by 5 bases and J by 2 bases, with 9 bases of the junction left unmatched. The CDR3 sequence is CASSQGTVETYEQYF. The DNA for the CDR3 is TGTGCCAGCAGCCAGGGGACAGTGGAAACCTACGAGCAGTACTTC.

The chain uses TRBV6-1 and TRBJ2-7; D ambiguous. The V end lost 2 bases, the J end lost 4 bases, and 27 bases lay between the germline ends. Germline V CDR1 and CDR2: MNHNS, SASEGT. The CDR3 has 19 residues. The CDR3 sequence is CASSEFPTRIPGIVYEQYF. The CDR3 region has the DNA TGTGCCAGCAGTGAATTTCCGACGAGGATCCCCGGAATAGTGTACGAGCAGTACTTC.

The CDR3 sequence: CATWGGDIYNEQFF. CDR3 coding DNA: TGTGCCACCTGGGGGGGGGACATATACAATGAGCAGTTCTTC. The chain links TRBV10-3 to TRBJ2-1; D might be TRBD2 (7 bases). This CDR3 has 14 amino acids. The V gene's germline CDR1 is ENHRY and CDR2 SYGVKD. V was shortened by 10 bases and J by 4 bases, with 17 bases between the two germline ends.

The gene calls are TRBV18 and TRBJ1-5; a weak D match, TRBD1 (5 bases). Per germline, CDR1 KGHSH and CDR2 LQKENI. The length of the CDR3 is 15 residues. The ends were cut back, 9 bases at V and 5 bases at J, with 20 bases in the middle. The CDR3 is CASTGTQIEDQPQHF. CDR3 nucleotide sequence: TGTGCCAGTACCGGGACTCAGATCGAAGATCAGCCCCAGCATTTT.

V is TRBV27 and J is TRBJ2-7; 7 bases map to TRBD1. The CDR3 has 13 amino acids. V shed 4 bases, J shed 6 bases, and the junction held 6 bases outside the gene matches. Germline CDR1 is MNHEY and CDR2 is SMNVEV (reference sequence). This CDR3 is CASSSRAGGEQYF. The CDR3 DNA follows: TGTGCCAGCAGTTCCCGGGCAGGGGGCGAGCAGTACTTC.

The CDR3 DNA reads TGTGCCAGCAGCTTGGAAGGGGAACCCTACGAGCAGTACTTC. It specifies CASSLEGEPYEQYF. The chain uses TRBV5-5 and TRBJ2-7; TRBD1 is a possible D gene (5 bases). This CDR3 is built from 14 residues. V shed 0 bases and J shed 2 bases, with 9 bases lying between them. The V gene's germline CDR1 is SGHKS and CDR2 YYEKEE (reference sequence).

The V call is TRBV30, the J call TRBJ1-1; D is unclear. V shed 0 bases and J shed 11 bases, with 10 bases lying between them. This CDR3 comprises 11 residues. Per the germline V gene, CDR1 is GTSNPN and CDR2 is SVGIG (reference sequence). CDR3 coding DNA: TGTGCCTGGAGTGTACCTCTGAGGGCTTTCTTT. Translating gives CAWSVPLRAFF.

The genes are TRBV6-5 and TRBJ2-7, with 9 positions matching TRBD2. From germline, CDR1 is MNHEY and CDR2 SVGAGI. The CDR3 has 15 amino acids. The J segment lost 1 base and the V segment lost 6 bases, leaving 7 bases of the junction unmatched. CDR3 region: CASRAGGNPSYEQYF. CDR3 sequence (DNA): TGTGCCAGCAGAGCGGGAGGTAACCCGTCCTACGAGCAGTACTTC.

The gene calls are TRBV7-8 and TRBJ2-5; 7 bases line up with TRBD2. J was trimmed by 2 bases and V by 5 bases; bases with no gene match: 11. This CDR3 is 16 amino acids long. CDR1 is SGHVS and CDR2 is FQNEAQ in the germline V gene. CDR3 bases: TGTGCCAGCAGCCCTCCCAGGTGGGGGGGGCAAGAGACCCAGTACTTC. The encoded protein is CASSPPRWGGQETQYF.

The V gene is TRBV2, the J gene TRBJ2-5, with 7 bases matching TRBD2. Losses at the gene ends were 5 bases for V and 4 bases for J; bases not matched to a gene: 13. CDR1 is SNHLY and CDR2 is FYNNEI in the germline V gene. This CDR3 contains 16 residues. CDR3 sequence: CASSKTRVGGGETQYF. The CDR3 DNA reads as TGTGCCAGCAGTAAAACCAGGGTTGGGGGGGGAGAGACCCAGTACTTC.

This clone was seen a handful of times. V and J are TRBV6-5 and TRBJ1-5; the match to TRBD1 covers 8 bases. V shed 5 bases and J 3 bases; nucleotides not matched to a gene: 6. The length of the CDR3 is 15 residues. Germline CDR1 reads MNHEY; CDR2 reads SVGAGI. The CDR3 DNA reads as TGTGCCAGCAGTCCCTGGACAGGGTCCAATCAGCCCCAGCATTTT. It specifies CASSPWTGSNQPQHF.

The chain links TRBV11-2 to TRBJ2-4; 11 bases map to TRBD2. Germline-derived CDR1 and CDR2 are SGHAT and FQNNGV. The CDR3 sequence is 15 residues long. V trimming: 4 bases; J trimming: 9 bases; junction bases outside the gene matches: 8. The CDR3 bases are TGTGCCAGCAGCTCCATTAGCGGGGGGGCAATCATTCAGTACTTC. Residues: CASSSISGGAIIQYF.

The V call is TRBV6-1, the J call TRBJ1-5, with TRBD1 as a possible D gene (5 bases). This CDR3 has 14 residues. Germline values: CDR1 MNHNS, CDR2 SASEGT. Trimming cost V 5 bases and J 1 base, with 9 bases left between them. The CDR3 bases are TGTGCCAGCAGTCTACAGGCGAGCAATCAGCCCCAGCATTTT. This gives the protein CASSLQASNQPQHF.

V and J are TRBV6-1 and TRBJ2-7; 8 nucleotides match TRBD2. Germline CDR1 reads MNHNS; CDR2 reads SASEGT. The V gene end was trimmed by 5 bases and the J gene end by 3 bases; junction bases not matched to a gene: 3. CDR3 length: 13 residues. The CDR3 loop is CASSMAGGYEQYF. The CDR3 DNA sequence: TGTGCCAGCAGTATGGCGGGGGGCTACGAGCAGTACTTC.

The chain uses TRBV5-6 and TRBJ1-1; no definite D call. The V end lost 3 bases, the J end lost 10 bases, and 13 bases lay between the germline ends. The germline V gene encodes CDR1 SGHDT and CDR2 YYEEEE. This CDR3 comprises 12 residues. The CDR3 nucleotides are TGTGCCAGCAGCTACACGGCGGGATTAGCTTTCTTT. Translation gives CASSYTAGLAFF. The variable domain in full, with the rest retrieved from reference TRBV5-6 and TRBJ1-1, is DAGVTQSPTHLIKTRGQQVTLRCSPKSGHDTVSWYQQALGQGPQFIFQYYEEEERQRGNFPDRFSGHQFPNYSSELNVNALLLGDSALYLCASSYTAGLAFFGQGTRLTVV.

The CDR3, as DNA: TGTGCCAGCAGCCGACCCGGACTAGCTGACGAGCAGTACTTC. Translation: CASSRPGLADEQYF. The chain uses TRBV6-5 and TRBJ2-7; 8 bases are shared with TRBD2. The CDR3 is made up of 14 amino acids. Germline assignment: CDR1 MNHEY and CDR2 SVGAGI. V lost 6 bases, J lost 5 bases, and 9 bases stayed unmatched.

The chain combines TRBV14 with TRBJ1-6, with 8 bases identical to TRBD1. Trimming removed 2 bases from V and 10 bases from J; junction bases left unmatched: 19. Germline CDR1 reads SGHDN; CDR2 reads FVKESK. The CDR3 contains 19 residues. CDR3 sequence reads: CASSQTPRGRKVEWSPLHF. As DNA, the CDR3 is TGTGCCAGCAGCCAAACTCCCAGGGGGCGCAAAGTGGAATGGTCACCCCTCCACTTT.

In DNA form, the CDR3 reads TGCGCCAGCAGCTTGAACGAGGTCTCCACCTACGAGCAGTACTTC. It is translated as CASSLNEVSTYEQYF. This chain links TRBV5-1 with TRBJ2-7; D gene unclear. The CDR3 consists of 15 residues. V lost 1 base to trimming and J lost 2 bases, with 13 bases between them. Germline CDR1 is SGHRS and CDR2 is YFSETQ.

Comment on this clone: At one end, the junction sequence differs from germline, possibly due to a read error. V usage is TRBV7-9 and J usage is TRBJ1-1; D remains unclear. The CDR3 is 12 residues long. Germline loops: CDR1 SEHNR, CDR2 FQNEAQ (reference sequence). Written as DNA, the CDR3 is TGTTCCAGCACCGGGGTCGGCACTGAAGCTTTCTTT. Encoded protein: CSSTGVGTEAFF.

This clone has just one count. J is TRBJ1-2 and V is TRBV27; 9 bases are a match to TRBD1. CDR3 length: 14 residues. Looked up from germline, CDR1 is MNHEY and CDR2 is SMNVEV (reference sequence). With V trimmed by 6 bases and J by 5 bases, 7 bases remained unmatched. CDR3 residues: CASSPGTGFYGYTF. The DNA for the CDR3 is TGTGCCAGCAGCCCCGGGACAGGGTTTTATGGCTACACCTTC.

This clone was counted many times. V gene TRBV6-5 combines with J gene TRBJ2-1, with D perhaps TRBD2 (5 bases). Trimming took off 4 bases at V and 3 bases at J, with 16 bases between the two ends. CDR3 size: 16 residues. Looked up from germline, CDR1 is MNHEY and CDR2 is SVGAGI. CDR3 sequence reads: CASSSPSQRIYNEQFF. The CDR3 DNA follows: TGTGCCAGCAGTTCCCCGAGCCAGCGGATCTACAATGAGCAGTTCTTC.

This clone turned up a few times. V usage is TRBV5-6 and J usage is TRBJ2-5; D might be TRBD2 (7 bases). Germline V lookup: CDR1 SGHDT, CDR2 YYEEEE. With 0 bases removed from V and 5 bases from J, the gap between germline ends came to 14 bases. This CDR3 region has 15 residues. The CDR3 loop reads CASSLVGGAGETQYF. DNA for the CDR3: TGTGCCAGCAGCTTGGTAGGGGGGGCTGGGGAGACCCAGTACTTC.